The sequence of this T cell receptor beta chain was determined in a study of cytomegalovirus exposure and HLA in healthy donors. Study summary: There were tens of millions of unique TCRs (from HLA-typed donors) in an early data release.

A note on this clone: Its antigen remains unknown.

PCR employed 60 Vbeta and 13 Jbeta primers. Generated by immunoSEQ multiplex PCR, the TCRdb table keeps only in-frame clones and is missing some. This sample's table has roughly 100,000 clones. The germline V gene has CDR1 LGHNT and CDR2 FRNRAP. The CDR3 runs to 18 residues. Trimming left V 0 bases short and J 1 base short, with 15 bases between. Study-wide findings and caveats: Analyzed later, association rates of TCRs varied across HLA loci, with DRB1 most and HLA-C fewest. There were several of the most significant clusters that appeared linked to common viral pathogens in a later analysis. When analyzed later, a missense DCLRE1C variant was found to be linked to TCR beta V- and J-gene trimming.

The J gene is TRBJ2-2, the V gene TRBV12-5, with D possibly TRBD1 on 5 matching bases. This receptor was identified in a man aged 40-55 years in good health and CMV-seronegative. The sample comprised PBMCs. The CDR3 here is CASGLVEKDDRNTGELFF. The CDR3 DNA follows: TGTGCTAGTGGTTTGGTCGAGAAAGACGACAGGAACACCGGGGAGCTGTTTTTT.